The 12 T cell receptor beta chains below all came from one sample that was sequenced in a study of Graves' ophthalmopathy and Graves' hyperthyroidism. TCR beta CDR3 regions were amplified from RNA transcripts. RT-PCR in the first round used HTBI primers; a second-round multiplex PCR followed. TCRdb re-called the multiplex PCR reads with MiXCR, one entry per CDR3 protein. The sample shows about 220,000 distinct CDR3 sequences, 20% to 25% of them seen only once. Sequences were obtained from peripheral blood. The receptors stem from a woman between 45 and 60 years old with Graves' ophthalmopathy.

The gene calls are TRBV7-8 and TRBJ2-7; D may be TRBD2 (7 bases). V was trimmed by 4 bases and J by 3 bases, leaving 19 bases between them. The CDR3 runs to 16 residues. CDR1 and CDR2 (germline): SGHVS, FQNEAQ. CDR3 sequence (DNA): TGTGCCAGCAGCTCTGCCGTGCGGGGGACACTCTACGAGCAGTACTTC. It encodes CASSSAVRGTLYEQYF.

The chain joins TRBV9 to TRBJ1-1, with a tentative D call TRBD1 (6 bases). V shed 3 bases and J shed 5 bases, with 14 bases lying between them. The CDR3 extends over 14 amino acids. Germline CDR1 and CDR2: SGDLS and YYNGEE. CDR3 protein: CASSAAGARTEAFF. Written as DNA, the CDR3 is TGTGCCAGCAGCGCCGCAGGGGCTCGGACTGAAGCTTTCTTT.

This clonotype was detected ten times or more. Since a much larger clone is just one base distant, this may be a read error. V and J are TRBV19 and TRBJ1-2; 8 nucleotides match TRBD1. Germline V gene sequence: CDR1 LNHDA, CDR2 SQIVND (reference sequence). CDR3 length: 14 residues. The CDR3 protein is CTSRKGGQAYGYTF. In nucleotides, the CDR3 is TGTACCAGTCGTAAAGGGGGACAGGCCTATGGCTACACCTTC.

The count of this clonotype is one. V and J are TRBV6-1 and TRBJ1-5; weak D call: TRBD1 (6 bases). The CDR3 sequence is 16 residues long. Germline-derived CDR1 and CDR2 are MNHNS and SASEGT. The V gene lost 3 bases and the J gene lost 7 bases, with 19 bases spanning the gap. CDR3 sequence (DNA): TGTGCCAGCAGTGACGAGGCAGGGGTAGGGAAGCAGCCCCAGCATTTT. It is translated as CASSDEAGVGKQPQHF.

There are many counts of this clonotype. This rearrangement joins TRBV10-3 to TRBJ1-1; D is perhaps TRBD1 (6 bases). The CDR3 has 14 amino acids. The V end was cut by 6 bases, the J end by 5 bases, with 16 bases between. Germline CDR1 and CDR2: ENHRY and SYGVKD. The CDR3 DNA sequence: TGTGCCATCAGCGATAAACAGGGATATACTGAAGCTTTCTTT. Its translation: CAISDKQGYTEAFF.

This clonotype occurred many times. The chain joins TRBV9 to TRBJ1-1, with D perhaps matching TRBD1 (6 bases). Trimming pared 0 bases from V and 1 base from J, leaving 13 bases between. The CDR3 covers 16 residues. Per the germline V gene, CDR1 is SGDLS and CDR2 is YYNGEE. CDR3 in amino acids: CASSVAGGIGNTEAFF. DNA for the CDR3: TGTGCCAGCAGCGTAGCGGGGGGCATTGGGAACACTGAAGCTTTCTTT.

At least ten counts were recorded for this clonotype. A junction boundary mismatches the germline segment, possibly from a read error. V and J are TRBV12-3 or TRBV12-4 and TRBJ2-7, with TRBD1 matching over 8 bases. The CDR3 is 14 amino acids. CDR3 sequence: CASRVGQGSHEQYF. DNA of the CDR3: TGTGCCAGCAGGGTTGGACAGGGCTCCCACGAGCAGTACTTC.

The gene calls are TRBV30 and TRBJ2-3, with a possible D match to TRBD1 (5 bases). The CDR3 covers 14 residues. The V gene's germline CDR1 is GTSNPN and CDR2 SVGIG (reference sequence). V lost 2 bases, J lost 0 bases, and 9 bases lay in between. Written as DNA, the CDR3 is TGTGCCTGGAGTTCAGGGTTCAGCACAGATACGCAGTATTTT. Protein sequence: CAWSSGFSTDTQYF.

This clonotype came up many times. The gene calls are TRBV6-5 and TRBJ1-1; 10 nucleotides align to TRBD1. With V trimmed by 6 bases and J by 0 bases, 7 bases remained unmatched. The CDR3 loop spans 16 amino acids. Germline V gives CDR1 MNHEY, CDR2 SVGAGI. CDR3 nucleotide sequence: TGTGCCAGCAGATATCGGACAGGGGGTGTGAACACTGAAGCTTTCTTT. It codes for CASRYRTGGVNTEAFF.

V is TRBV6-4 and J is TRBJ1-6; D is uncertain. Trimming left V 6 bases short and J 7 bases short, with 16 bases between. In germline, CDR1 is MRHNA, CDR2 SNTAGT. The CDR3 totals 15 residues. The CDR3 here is CASSTDGARNSPLHF. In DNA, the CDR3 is TGTGCCAGCAGCACGGACGGAGCCAGAAATTCACCCCTCCACTTT.

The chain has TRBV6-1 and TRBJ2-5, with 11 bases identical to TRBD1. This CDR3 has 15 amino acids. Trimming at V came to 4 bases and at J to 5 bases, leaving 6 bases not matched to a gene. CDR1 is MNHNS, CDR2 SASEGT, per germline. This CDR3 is CASSVDRGPLETQYF. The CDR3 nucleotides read TGTGCCAGCAGTGTGGACAGGGGGCCATTGGAGACCCAGTACTTC.

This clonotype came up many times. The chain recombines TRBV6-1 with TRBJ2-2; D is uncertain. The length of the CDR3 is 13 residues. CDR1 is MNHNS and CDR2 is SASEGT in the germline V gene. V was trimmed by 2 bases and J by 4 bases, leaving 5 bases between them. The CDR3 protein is CASSELTTGELFF. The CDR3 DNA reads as TGTGCCAGCAGTGAACTGACCACCGGGGAGCTGTTTTTT.